A single T cell receptor beta chain is shown here with its context. Assay: immunoSEQ multiplex PCR; the TCRdb copy retains only in-frame clones and omits some. This sample has some 120,000 clones, with about 95% found just once. The data originate from a study of control samples from healthy donors and cancer patients. Germline V lookup: CDR1 MRHNA, CDR2 SNTAGT. Trimming took off 5 bases at V and 1 base at J, with 12 bases between the two ends. This CDR3 comprises 15 residues. The TCR originated in a young man in good health. V gene TRBV6-4 combines with J gene TRBJ1-5; possible D gene TRBD1, 5 bases. Material for sequencing was blood. The CDR3 nucleotides are TGTGCCAGCAGTTTGCCGCGGGACAGCAATCAGCCCCAGCATTTT. Residues: CASSLPRDSNQPQHF.